The text below deals with one TCR beta chain. No antigen is known for it. Investigators isolated RNA and reverse transcribed it into cDNA to act as the sequencing template. This table comes from immunoSEQ multiplex PCR, and its TCRdb copy is limited to in-frame clones, with some not included. The sample has 150,000 to 200,000 clones, 51% seen once. The entry originates in a study of CD8+ T cells in alopecia areata. Turning to the study itself: Each of the treated patients was given oral tofacitinib, 5 to 10 mg twice daily, for moderate-to-severe alopecia areata. Findings and caveats of the study: The link between baseline CD8+ expansion and response remains uncertain with one nonresponder.

Indicated treatment: oral pan-JAK inhibitor, 5-10 mg twice daily. Collection of lesional scalp punch biopsies and peripheral blood was performed in alopecia areata patients. V was pared by 0 bases and J by 6 bases, with 14 bases between. The CDR3 length is 14 residues. CDR1 GTSNPN and CDR2 SVGIG come from the germline V gene (reference sequence). The material sequenced was CD8+ T cells sorted from blood, taken at week 52, from a patient treated with tofacitinib. The chain carries TRBV30 and TRBJ1-2; D uncertain. This clonotype was obtained from a human donor with alopecia areata. The CDR3 bases are TGTGCCTGGAGTGTGAACCCCGGGCCTAATGGCTACACCTTC. Translation: CAWSVNPGPNGYTF.